This T cell receptor beta chain was obtained from a study of control samples from healthy donors and cancer patients. V shed 8 bases and J shed 0 bases, with 10 bases lying between them. Germline lookup yields CDR1 SNHLY and CDR2 FYNNEI. The CDR3 contains 13 residues. TCRdb's table, derived via immunoSEQ multiplex PCR, lists solely in-frame clones and lacks some. The sample has 100,000 to 150,000 clones, about 88% seen once. Only one count was recorded for this clone. The sample was blood. This sequence originates from a man aged 50 or older in good health. The J gene is TRBJ2-5, the V gene TRBV2, with unresolved D. CDR3: CASAWADQETQYF. The CDR3 DNA reads as TGTGCCAGCGCCTGGGCAGACCAAGAGACCCAGTACTTC.